A single sample gave rise to the 8 T cell receptor beta chains below, sequenced in a study of TIL therapy for anti-PD-1-resistant metastatic lung cancer. Sequencing used immunoSEQ v3. Here immunoSEQ multiplex PCR was the method, and the copy in TCRdb shows in-frame clones only, minus some. The sample lists 54,000 or so clones; 80% to 90% were seen once. Time point meaning: pre-treatment sample, taken before nivolumab and TIL therapy. This sample comprised blood, obtained at baseline. The receptors come from a person aged 25 to 85 with non-small cell lung cancer.

The chain couples TRBV11-3 to TRBJ2-1; 9 nucleotides align to TRBD2. V was pared by 4 bases and J by 0 bases, with 10 bases of the junction left unmatched. The germline V gene encodes CDR1 SGHNT and CDR2 YENEEA. The CDR3 is made up of 18 amino acids. The CDR3 DNA sequence: TGTGCCAGCAGCTCCCTAAGTGCGGGAGGGTCCTCCTACAATGAGCAGTTCTTC. The encoded protein is CASSSLSAGGSSYNEQFF.

V and J are TRBV19 and TRBJ1-2; D possibly corresponds to TRBD1 (6 bases). The CDR3 is 13 amino acids. The germline V and J ends were trimmed by 10 bases and 2 bases, with 14 bases remaining between them. CDR1 and CDR2 from the germline V gene are LNHDA and SQIVND (reference sequence). CDR3 protein: CATYRTANYGYTF. The DNA of the CDR3 is TGTGCCACCTACCGGACAGCAAACTATGGCTACACCTTC.

This clone was picked up one time. V is TRBV27 and J is TRBJ2-2, with D possibly matching TRBD1 (5 bases). Germline CDR1 MNHEY, CDR2 SMNVEV (reference sequence). The V end was cut by 3 bases, the J end by 4 bases, with 18 bases between. The CDR3 has 17 residues. In DNA form, the CDR3 reads TGTGCCAGCAGTTTGGGCAAGGACACCTATGGCACCGGGGAGCTGTTTTTT. Translated, it gives CASSLGKDTYGTGELFF.

This clone showed up just a few times. The chain is built from TRBV10-3 and TRBJ1-4, with TRBD1 matching over 7 bases. The CDR3 length is 14 residues. From germline, CDR1 is ENHRY and CDR2 SYGVKD. After removal of 3 bases from V and 6 bases from J, the junction contained 4 bases not matched to a gene. CDR3 coding DNA: TGTGCCATCAGTGATCAGGGGGAGGATGAAAAACTGTTTTTT. Its translation is CAISDQGEDEKLFF.

This chain uses TRBV9 with TRBJ2-6; 13 bases line up with TRBD2. Germline trimming cut 3 bases from V and 6 bases from J; bases unmatched to any gene: 9. Looked up from germline, CDR1 is SGDLS and CDR2 is YYNGEE. The CDR3 totals 18 residues. Written as DNA, the CDR3 is TGTGCCAGCAGCGAGAGACTAGCGGGGGGATCGGAGGCCAACGTCCTGACTTTC. The encoded protein is CASSERLAGGSEANVLTF.

CDR3 protein: CASSQSPDTQYF. Written as DNA, the CDR3 is TGCGCCAGCAGCCAATCCCCAGATACGCAGTATTTT. The rearrangement uses TRBV4-1 and TRBJ2-3; unclear D gene. The CDR3 spans 12 residues. V was pared by 2 bases and J by 4 bases, with 4 bases between. Looked up from germline, CDR1 is MGHRA and CDR2 is YSYEKL.

The chain employs TRBV9 and TRBJ2-1; 9 bases are shared with TRBD1. Germline CDR1 reads SGDLS; CDR2 reads YYNGEE. After removal of 3 bases from V and 1 base from J, the junction contained 2 bases not matched to a gene. This CDR3 has 15 residues. This CDR3 is CASSGGQGSYNEQFF. CDR3 bases: TGTGCCAGCAGCGGAGGACAGGGGTCCTACAATGAGCAGTTCTTC.

The rearrangement joins TRBV2 to TRBJ2-2; possible D gene TRBD2, 7 bases. V gave up 6 bases and J gave up 0 bases, with 11 bases separating them. Germline V gives CDR1 SNHLY, CDR2 FYNNEI. The CDR3 runs to 15 residues. CDR3 in amino acids: CASRSGGANTGELFF. The CDR3 coding sequence is TGTGCCAGCAGATCGGGGGGCGCGAACACCGGGGAGCTGTTTTTT.